This record concerns one T cell receptor (beta chain) sequence. The entry originates in a study of patients and donors after allogeneic stem cell transplantation. TCRdb reanalysed the RT-PCR reads using MiXCR and keeps one entry per CDR3 protein. The repertoire holds roughly 200,000 distinct CDR3 sequences, with less than 50% as singletons. This clonotype was obtained from a human donor who was either an allogeneic HSCT recipient or a stem cell or donor lymphocyte infusion donor (not recorded which). It is not recorded whose cells these are; they may come from a transplant donor. Sequencing was carried out using blood, either unsorted or a sorted T cell fraction (not recorded which).

The CDR3 reads CSVERVSDTQYF. The CDR3 DNA sequence: TGCAGCGTTGAGAGGGTTTCAGATACGCAGTATTTT. V and J are TRBV29-1 and TRBJ2-3; tentatively, D is TRBD2 (5 bases). V lost 3 bases and J 4 bases, leaving 8 bases between the germline ends. From germline, CDR1 is SQVTM and CDR2 ANQGSEA. CDR3 length: 12 residues.